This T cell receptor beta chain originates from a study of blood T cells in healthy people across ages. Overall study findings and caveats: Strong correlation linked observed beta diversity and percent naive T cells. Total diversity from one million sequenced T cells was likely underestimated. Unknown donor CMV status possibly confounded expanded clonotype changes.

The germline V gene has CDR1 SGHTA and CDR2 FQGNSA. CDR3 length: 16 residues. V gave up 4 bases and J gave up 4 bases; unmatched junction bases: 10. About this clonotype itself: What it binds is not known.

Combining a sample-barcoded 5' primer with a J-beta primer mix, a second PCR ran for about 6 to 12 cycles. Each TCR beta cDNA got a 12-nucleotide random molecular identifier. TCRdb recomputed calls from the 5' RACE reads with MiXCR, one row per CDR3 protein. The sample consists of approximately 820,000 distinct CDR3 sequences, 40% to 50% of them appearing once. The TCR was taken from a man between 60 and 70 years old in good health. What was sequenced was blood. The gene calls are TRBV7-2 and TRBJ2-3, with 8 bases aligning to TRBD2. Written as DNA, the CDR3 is TGTGCCAGCAGCTCGCCGGGACTAGAGATCTCAGATACGCAGTATTTT. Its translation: CASSSPGLEISDTQYF.